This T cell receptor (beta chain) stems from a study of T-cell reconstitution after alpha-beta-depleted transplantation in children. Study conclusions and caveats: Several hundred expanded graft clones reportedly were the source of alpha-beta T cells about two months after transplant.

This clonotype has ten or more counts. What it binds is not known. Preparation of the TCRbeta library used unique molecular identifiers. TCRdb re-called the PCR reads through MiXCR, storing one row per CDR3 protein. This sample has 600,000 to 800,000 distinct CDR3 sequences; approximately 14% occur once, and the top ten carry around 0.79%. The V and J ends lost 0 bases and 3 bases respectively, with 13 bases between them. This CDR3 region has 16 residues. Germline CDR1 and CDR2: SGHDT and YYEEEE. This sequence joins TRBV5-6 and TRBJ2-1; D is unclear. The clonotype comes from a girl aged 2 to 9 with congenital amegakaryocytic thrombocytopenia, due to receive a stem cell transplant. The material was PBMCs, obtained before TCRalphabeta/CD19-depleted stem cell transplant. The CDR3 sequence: CASSLASQFGYNEQFF. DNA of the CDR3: TGTGCCAGCAGCTTGGCGTCACAGTTCGGCTACAATGAGCAGTTCTTC.